This TCR beta chain was identified in a study of OX40 agonist ivuxolimab in advanced cancers. About the research overall: Cancers in dose escalation were hepatocellular, melanoma, renal cell and head and neck. Three patients showed partial responses: one hepatocellular carcinoma and two cutaneous melanoma cases.

Measured with immunoSEQ multiplex PCR; TCRdb has only the in-frame clones, and not every one. The sample comprises about 84,000 clones, roughly nine tenths of which are singletons, and 0.15% to 0.2% rests with the top ten. This CDR3 has 14 amino acids. Germline CDR1 and CDR2: LNHDA and SQIVND (reference sequence). Germline trimming cut 6 bases from V and 4 bases from J; bases unmatched to any gene: 7. The sequenced sample was CD4+ or CD8+ T cells sorted from blood, obtained in a trial of the OX40 agonist ivuxolimab. The chain has TRBV19 and TRBJ2-5; TRBD1 aligns across 8 bases. This clonotype was sampled from an adult with an advanced solid tumor such as melanoma, head and neck, liver or kidney cancer. CDR3 region: CASSGQGQGETQYF. CDR3 bases: TGTGCCAGTAGCGGACAGGGCCAGGGAGAGACCCAGTACTTC.